This T cell receptor (beta chain) appears in the sequencing data of a study of OX40 agonist ivuxolimab in advanced cancers. With baseline, cycle 4 day 1, and cycle 7 day 1 as timepoints, blood was sampled. V lost 5 bases and J lost 6; bases outside the gene matches: 8. This CDR3 comprises 14 residues. CDR1 is SGHVS, CDR2 FQNEAQ, per germline. The data were produced by immunoSEQ multiplex PCR, yet TCRdb's version contains in-frame clones alone and is incomplete. The repertoire holds 26,000 or so clones, over 85% seen once, with just under 20% in the top ten. The rearrangement links TRBV7-8 to TRBJ2-7; 9 bases line up with TRBD1. This TCR was sampled from an adult with an advanced solid tumor such as melanoma, head and neck, liver or kidney cancer. The sequences come from CD4+ or CD8+ T cells sorted from blood, collected in a trial of the OX40 agonist ivuxolimab. This chain's CDR3 is CASSVTGGPGEQYF. The DNA of the CDR3 is TGTGCCAGCAGCGTCACAGGGGGCCCAGGCGAGCAGTACTTC.